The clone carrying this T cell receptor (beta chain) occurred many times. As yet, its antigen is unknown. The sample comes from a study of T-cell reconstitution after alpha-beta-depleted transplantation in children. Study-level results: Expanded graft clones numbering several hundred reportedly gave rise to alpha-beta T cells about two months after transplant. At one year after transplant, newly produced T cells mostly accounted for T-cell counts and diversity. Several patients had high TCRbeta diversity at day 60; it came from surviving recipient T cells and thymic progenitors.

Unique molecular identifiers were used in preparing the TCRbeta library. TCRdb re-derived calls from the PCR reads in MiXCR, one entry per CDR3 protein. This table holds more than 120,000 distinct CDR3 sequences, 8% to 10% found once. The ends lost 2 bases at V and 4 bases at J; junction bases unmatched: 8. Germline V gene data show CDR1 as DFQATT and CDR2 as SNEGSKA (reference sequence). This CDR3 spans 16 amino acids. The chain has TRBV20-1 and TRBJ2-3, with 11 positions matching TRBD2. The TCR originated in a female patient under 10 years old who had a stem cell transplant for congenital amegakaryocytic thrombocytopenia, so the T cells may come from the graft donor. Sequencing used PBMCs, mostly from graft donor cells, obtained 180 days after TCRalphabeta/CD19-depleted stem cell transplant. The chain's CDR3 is CSARLVTSGNADTQYF. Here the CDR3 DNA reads TGCAGTGCTAGACTAGTGACTAGCGGGAACGCAGATACGCAGTATTTT.